The T cell receptor beta chain under discussion was sequenced for a study of CD8+ T cells in alopecia areata. The germline V gene has CDR1 SGHTA and CDR2 FQGNSA. CDR3 length equals 13 residues. V dropped 7 bases and J dropped 7; count of bases not matched to a gene: 9. Reverse transcription of extracted RNA yielded cDNA, which provided the sequencing template. Sequencing used immunoSEQ multiplex PCR; TCRdb keeps in-frame clones, though not all of them. This repertoire shows under 250,000 clones, more than 45% found once; its top ten account for roughly 1.5%. Treatment meaning: oral pan-JAK inhibitor, 5-10 mg twice daily. Sorting of PBMCs yielded the CD4+ and CD8+ T cells.

The receptor comes from a human donor with alopecia areata. Here the sequenced sample was CD4+ T cells sorted from blood, taken at week 4, from a patient treated with tofacitinib. The V gene is TRBV7-2, the J gene TRBJ2-7, with 8 nucleotides matching TRBD1. The CDR3 nucleotides read TGTGCCAGCATCCCAGCGACAGGGGCGGAGCAGTACTTC. The encoded protein is CASIPATGAEQYF.